The 26 T cell receptor beta chains reported below all come from one sample, sequenced in a study of shared clonotypes between healthy human individuals. Sequenced by immunoSEQ multiplex PCR; TCRdb stores in-frame clones only, minus some. The sample lists a few hundred thousand clones, roughly 91% occurring once. Sequencing used memory CD8+ T cells sorted from blood. Subset meaning: CD45RO+ cells pooled with CCR7-negative TemRA cells. These receptors were taken from a man aged 18 to 35 in good health.

The rearrangement joins TRBV5-4 to TRBJ2-2, with 9 bases fitting TRBD2. The ends lost 0 bases at V and 6 bases at J; junction bases unmatched: 6. The germline V gene has CDR1 SGHNT and CDR2 YYREEE (reference sequence). The CDR3 is 16 residues long. The CDR3 nucleotides read TGTGCCAGCAGCTTGGTGAGCGGGAGGCCGCCCGGGGAGCTGTTTTTT. This encodes CASSLVSGRPPGELFF.

The chain couples TRBV7-9 to TRBJ2-1; no reliable D call. V shed 2 bases and J shed 8 bases, with 4 bases lying between them. The CDR3 has 11 amino acids. CDR1 and CDR2 (germline): SEHNR, FQNEAQ (reference sequence). The CDR3: CASSLIDEQFF. The CDR3 nucleotides read TGTGCCAGCAGCTTAATCGATGAGCAGTTCTTC.

The chain joins TRBV2 to TRBJ2-7; 8 bases align to TRBD2. CDR1 is SNHLY, CDR2 FYNNEI, per germline. V lost 7 bases to trimming and J lost 4 bases; unmatched junction nucleotides: 6. The CDR3 extends over 13 amino acids. CDR3 protein: CASMGLGGYEQYF. The CDR3 coding sequence is TGTGCCAGCATGGGACTAGGAGGGTACGAGCAGTACTTC.

The CDR3 DNA sequence: TGCGCCAGCAGCCCCCCAACAGCGCTCCAGGCCTACGAGCAGTACTTC. This codes for CASSPPTALQAYEQYF. The chain is built from TRBV4-1 and TRBJ2-7; D gene unclear. Trimming stripped 4 bases from V and 2 bases from J, with 18 bases between. The germline CDR1 and CDR2 sequences are MGHRA and YSYEKL. The CDR3 sequence is 16 residues long.

As DNA, the CDR3 is TGTGCCACCCGGGAAGGAGCCACCTACGAGCAGTACTTC. Its translation is CATREGATYEQYF. The V gene is TRBV19, the J gene TRBJ2-7; the D gene is possibly TRBD2 (5 bases). V lost 10 bases and J 2 bases, leaving 15 bases between the germline ends. The CDR3 is 13 amino acids. The germline gives CDR1 LNHDA, CDR2 SQIVND (reference sequence).

In DNA, the CDR3 is TGTGCCAGCAGCGTAGACGGGAGGCATGACAATGAGCAGTTCTTC. This encodes CASSVDGRHDNEQFF. The chain joins TRBV9 to TRBJ2-1; TRBD2 aligns across 7 bases. The CDR3 runs to 15 residues. CDR1 is SGDLS, CDR2 YYNGEE, per germline. Germline trimming cut 0 bases from V and 5 bases from J; bases unmatched to any gene: 5.

The chain combines TRBV9 with TRBJ1-1; D is undetermined. Germline V lookup: CDR1 SGDLS, CDR2 YYNGEE. The V end was cut by 4 bases, the J end by 0 bases, with 16 bases between. The length of the CDR3 is 16 residues. The CDR3 sequence: CASSPHTRYMNTEAFF. The DNA for the CDR3 is TGTGCCAGCAGCCCCCACACCCGATACATGAACACTGAAGCTTTCTTT. Full variable domain (missing parts from reference TRBV9 and TRBJ1-1): DSGVTQTPKHLITATGQRVTLRCSPRSGDLSVYWYQQSLDQGLQFLIQYYNGEERAKGNILERFSAQQFPDLHSELNLSSLELGDSALYFCASSPHTRYMNTEAFFGQGTRLTVV.

This rearrangement joins TRBV10-3 to TRBJ2-1; D is perhaps TRBD1 or TRBD2 (5 bases each). The germline V gene has CDR1 ENHRY and CDR2 SYGVKD. Trimming took off 5 bases at V and 2 bases at J, with 16 bases between the two ends. CDR3 length: 16 residues. CDR3 DNA: TGTGCCATCAGTCCAACGGGGCCAAGTACCTACAATGAGCAGTTCTTC. Translated, it gives CAISPTGPSTYNEQFF.

CDR3 in DNA: TGTGCCAGCAGTGAATTGGGCCGCTCCACAGATACGCAGTATTTT. Translated, it gives CASSELGRSTDTQYF. The chain couples TRBV25-1 to TRBJ2-3; D ambiguous. The CDR3 totals 15 residues. Germline-derived CDR1 and CDR2 are MGHDK and SYGVNS. V lost 1 base to trimming and J lost 2 bases, with 10 bases between them.

This chain connects TRBV6-5 to TRBJ1-4, with D possibly TRBD1 on 5 matching bases. The germline gives CDR1 MNHEY, CDR2 SVGAGI. The CDR3 spans 14 residues. Trimming pared 5 bases from V and 7 bases from J, leaving 14 bases between. The CDR3: CASSPTAKGEKLFF. The CDR3 DNA sequence: TGTGCCAGCAGTCCGACAGCTAAGGGTGAAAAACTGTTTTTT.

V and J are TRBV4-1 and TRBJ2-7; TRBD2 agrees at 13 bases. Germline V CDR1 and CDR2: MGHRA, YSYEKL. The CDR3 consists of 20 residues. The V segment lost 6 bases and the J segment 4 bases; nucleotides outside the gene matches: 21. This CDR3 reads CASSLRRGPSVLAGGYEQYF. CDR3 DNA sequence: TGCGCCAGCAGTCTGCGAAGGGGACCCTCTGTACTAGCGGGAGGGTACGAGCAGTACTTC.

Worth noting for this clone: The same CDR3 arises from other DNA sequences in this sample as well. J is TRBJ1-2 and V is TRBV30; D not resolved. The germline gives CDR1 GTSNPN, CDR2 SVGIG (reference sequence). This CDR3 region has 13 residues. V lost 4 bases and J lost 4, with 13 bases in between. The chain's CDR3 is CAWNGQFPYGYTF. CDR3 in DNA: TGTGCCTGGAATGGGCAGTTCCCCTATGGCTACACCTTC.

The chain has TRBV13 and TRBJ2-1, with 14 bases aligning to TRBD2. Germline loops: CDR1 PRHDT, CDR2 FYEKMQ (reference sequence). The trim removed 3 bases at V and 10 bases at J, leaving 11 bases unmatched. CDR3 length: 17 amino acids. DNA of the CDR3: TGTGCCAGCAGCTTGGGACCGGGACTAGCGGGGGAAGAGGAGCAGTTCTTC. Translation: CASSLGPGLAGEEEQFF.

J is TRBJ2-2 and V is TRBV5-4; a weak D match, TRBD2 (6 bases). The germline V gene has CDR1 SGHNT and CDR2 YYREEE (reference sequence). This CDR3 spans 16 amino acids. V gave up 4 bases and J gave up 5 bases, with 18 bases separating them. CDR3 residues: CASSPGTGERTGELFF. CDR3 bases: TGTGCCAGCAGCCCCGGGACGGGAGAAAGAACCGGGGAGCTGTTTTTT.

The chain carries TRBV25-1 and TRBJ1-1, with D tentatively TRBD1 (5 bases). Germline CDR1 and CDR2: MGHDK and SYGVNS. This CDR3 is 13 amino acids long. V lost 7 bases and J 1 base, leaving 10 bases between the germline ends. This CDR3 is CASNGAPNTEAFF. The CDR3 region has the DNA TGTGCCAGCAATGGGGCTCCGAACACTGAAGCTTTCTTT.

V and J are TRBV5-4 and TRBJ2-7; D is possibly TRBD2 (6 bases). Germline CDR1 reads SGHNT; CDR2 reads YYREEE (reference sequence). This CDR3 is 17 amino acids long. Trimming shortened V by 0 bases and J by 0 bases, and 16 bases separated the two germline ends. This CDR3 is CASSLVTGTLPSYEQYF. Written as DNA, the CDR3 is TGTGCCAGCAGCTTGGTAACCGGGACTCTCCCCTCCTACGAGCAGTACTTC.

The J gene is TRBJ2-7, the V gene TRBV7-9, with TRBD2 matching 9 bases. V was clipped by 5 bases and J by 1 base; unmatched bases: 6. Germline CDR1 is SEHNR and CDR2 is FQNEAQ (reference sequence). There are 15 residues in the CDR3. CDR3 loop: CASSHLSGGSYEQYF. The CDR3 DNA is TGTGCCAGCAGCCATCTGAGCGGGGGGTCCTACGAGCAGTACTTC.

This rearrangement joins TRBV19 to TRBJ2-7; D is possibly TRBD1 (5 bases). The CDR3 runs to 13 residues. V was clipped by 3 bases and J by 6 bases, with 12 bases between them. Germline V CDR1 and CDR2: LNHDA, SQIVND (reference sequence). CDR3 region: CASSMAQGSEQYF. CDR3 DNA sequence: TGTGCCAGTAGTATGGCGCAGGGTAGCGAGCAGTACTTC. The complete variable domain, with remaining parts taken from reference TRBV19 and TRBJ2-7, reads DGGITQSPKYLFRKEGQNVTLSCEQNLNHDAMYWYRQDPGQGLRLIYYSQIVNDFQKGDIAEGYSVSREKKESFPLTVTSAQKNPTAFYLCASSMAQGSEQYFGPGTRLTVT.

V and J are TRBV27 and TRBJ2-3, with 8 bases identical to TRBD2. Unmatched junction bases numbered 3, after V lost 2 bases and J lost 2 bases. The CDR3 loop spans 15 amino acids. Germline V lookup: CDR1 MNHEY, CDR2 SMNVEV (reference sequence). In DNA, the CDR3 is TGTGCCAGCAGTTTAACGGGGGGGCCCACAGATACGCAGTATTTT. Amino acids: CASSLTGGPTDTQYF.

The gene calls are TRBV27 and TRBJ2-3, with 9 bases aligning to TRBD2. The CDR3 has 15 residues. The V segment lost 4 bases and the J segment 4 bases; nucleotides outside the gene matches: 6. CDR1 and CDR2 (germline): MNHEY, SMNVEV (reference sequence). CDR3 sequence (DNA): TGTGCCAGCAGTTCGGGGACTAGCAGATCAGATACGCAGTATTTT. It yields the protein CASSSGTSRSDTQYF.

The rearrangement joins TRBV7-6 to TRBJ2-7; D is undetermined. CDR3 length equals 16 residues. Trimming removed 6 bases at V and 3 bases at J, with 21 bases between. Germline CDR1 reads SGHVS; CDR2 reads FNYEAQ. The CDR3 bases are TGTGCCAGCAGGTTACCTCCTTGGACGACTCACTACGAGCAGTACTTC. Its translation is CASRLPPWTTHYEQYF.

V gene TRBV9 combines with J gene TRBJ2-1, with a possible D match to TRBD1 (5 bases). The CDR3 has 15 residues. Deletions cut 1 base from V and 2 bases from J, with 10 bases between. The germline CDR1 and CDR2 sequences are SGDLS and YYNGEE. CDR3 protein: CASSVRGSAYNEQFF. As DNA, the CDR3 is TGTGCCAGCAGCGTAAGGGGATCGGCCTACAATGAGCAGTTCTTC.

This chain connects TRBV10-3 to TRBJ2-5; 8 bases agree with TRBD1. J was trimmed by 3 bases and V by 0 bases; bases with no gene match: 15. Germline V gives CDR1 ENHRY, CDR2 SYGVKD. The CDR3 loop spans 19 amino acids. This chain's CDR3 is CAISESVVDREVEKETQYF. CDR3 nucleotides: TGTGCCATCAGTGAGTCCGTGGTGGACAGGGAAGTAGAAAAAGAGACCCAGTACTTC.

J is TRBJ1-1 and V is TRBV25-1; possible D gene TRBD1, 5 bases. Trimming left V 4 bases short and J 4 bases short, with 10 bases between. From germline, CDR1 is MGHDK and CDR2 SYGVNS. This CDR3 has 13 amino acids. In nucleotides, the CDR3 is TGTGCCAGCAGTGGACCGGGACCCACTGAAGCTTTCTTT. Its protein is CASSGPGPTEAFF.

This clone has a handful of counts. The chain employs TRBV5-8 and TRBJ2-7, with 8 positions matching TRBD2. Germline V gene lookup returns CDR1 SGHTS and CDR2 YDEGEE. The CDR3 loop spans 17 amino acids. V trimming: 4 bases; J trimming: 2 bases; junction bases outside the gene matches: 14. CDR3 residues: CASSLAGTPLGPYEQYF. The DNA of the CDR3 is TGTGCCAGCAGCCTAGCGGGTACACCTTTGGGGCCCTACGAGCAGTACTTC.

The rearrangement uses TRBV27 and TRBJ1-2; D gene unclear. CDR3 length: 14 residues. With 5 bases removed from V and 5 bases from J, the gap between germline ends came to 15 bases. Germline V gene data show CDR1 as MNHEY and CDR2 as SMNVEV (reference sequence). The CDR3 sequence: CASSPIISNYGYTF. CDR3 nucleotides: TGTGCCAGCAGTCCGATAATTTCGAATTATGGCTACACCTTC.